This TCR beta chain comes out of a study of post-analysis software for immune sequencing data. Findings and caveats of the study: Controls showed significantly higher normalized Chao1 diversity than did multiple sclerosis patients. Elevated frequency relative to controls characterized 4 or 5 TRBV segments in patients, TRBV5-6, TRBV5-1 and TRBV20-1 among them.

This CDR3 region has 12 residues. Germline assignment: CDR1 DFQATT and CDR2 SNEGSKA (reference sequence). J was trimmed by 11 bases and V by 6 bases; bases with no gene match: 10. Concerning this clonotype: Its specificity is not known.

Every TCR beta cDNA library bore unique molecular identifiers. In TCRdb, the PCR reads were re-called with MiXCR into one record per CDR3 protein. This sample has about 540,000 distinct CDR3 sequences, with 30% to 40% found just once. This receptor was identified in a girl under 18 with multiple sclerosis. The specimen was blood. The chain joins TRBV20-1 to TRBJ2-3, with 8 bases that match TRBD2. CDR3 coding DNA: TGCAGTGCCGGGACTAGATTGGTGGTGCAGTATTTT. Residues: CSAGTRLVVQYF.